These T cell receptor beta chains were read from a single sample in a study of cytomegalovirus exposure and HLA in healthy donors. Sequencing used immunoSEQ multiplex PCR; TCRdb keeps in-frame clones, though not all of them. The sample consists of approximately 260,000 clones, around 90% of them appearing once. Sequencing was performed on PBMCs. Receptors originate from a girl aged 2 to 9 in good health and CMV-seronegative. Both conserved end residues are trimmed from each CDR3. Fields, in order: J gene, V gene, clone size, CDR3 protein. Clone size is shown for a subset of rows, as once, few, many or a class of expanded clone.

J: TRBJ2-3
V: TRBV2
size: NA
CDR3: ASRRGLAGAGGADTQY

J: TRBJ1-2
V: TRBV28
size: NA
CDR3: ASSQGTYGYT

J: TRBJ2-1
V: TRBV7-7
size: NA
CDR3: ASSRLHRGQDNEQF

J: TRBJ1-4
V: TRBV5-8
size: once
CDR3: ASSRQPGHREKLF

J: TRBJ2-2
V: TRBV5-1
size: NA
CDR3: ASSFGSGNPGELF

J: TRBJ2-7
V: TRBV9
size: NA
CDR3: ASSVAAFNYEQY

J: TRBJ2-2
V: TRBV29-1
size: once
CDR3: SVLAASNTGELF

J: TRBJ2-5
V: TRBV12-5
size: NA
CDR3: ASSSRETQY

J: TRBJ1-4
V: TRBV11-2
size: NA
CDR3: ASSSTATNEKLF

J: TRBJ1-5
V: TRBV5-4
size: NA
CDR3: ASSDAGLQPQH

J: TRBJ2-7
V: TRBV18
size: NA
CDR3: ASSPLTGGSHPSEQY

J: TRBJ2-3
V: TRBV28
size: NA
CDR3: ASSFVLFGGDGTQY

J: TRBJ1-1
V: TRBV2
size: few
CDR3: ASRRTVATEAF

J: TRBJ1-2
V: TRBV19
size: NA
CDR3: ASRDRGDYGYT

J: TRBJ2-7
V: TRBV29-1
size: NA
CDR3: SARGGADYEQY

J: TRBJ2-7
V: TRBV2
size: NA
CDR3: ASSMDSSYEQY

J: TRBJ2-5
V: TRBV7-8
size: NA
CDR3: ASSRGTSLKETQY

J: TRBJ2-2
V: TRBV29-1
size: NA
CDR3: SVGRASNTGELF

J: TRBJ2-7
V: TRBV5-6
size: NA
CDR3: ASSLGLGLAGDEQY

J: TRBJ2-1
V: TRBV5-1
size: NA
CDR3: ASSLGTGGPGNEQF

J: TRBJ2-2
V: TRBV9
size: NA
CDR3: ASSLPGTSTGELF

J: TRBJ2-5
V: TRBV15
size: NA
CDR3: ATSSGQGAETQY

J: TRBJ1-4
V: TRBV7-9
size: NA
CDR3: AREAQVEGEKLF

J: TRBJ2-7
V: TRBV7-2
size: NA
CDR3: ASSLGVRDYEQY

J: NA
V: TRBV19
size: NA
CDR3: ASTDRAGEQY

J: TRBJ2-5
V: TRBV5-1
size: NA
CDR3: ASSPGERGGETQY

J: TRBJ1-3
V: TRBV5-6
size: NA
CDR3: ASSFAGGSGNTIY

J: TRBJ2-1
V: TRBV5-1
size: NA
CDR3: ASSLDRGPYNEQF

J: TRBJ2-3
V: TRBV18
size: NA
CDR3: ASSSGQSTDTQY

J: TRBJ1-1
V: TRBV5-4
size: NA
CDR3: ASSLVDTGNTEAF

J: TRBJ2-1
V: TRBV11-3
size: NA
CDR3: ASSFEARIDNEQF

J: TRBJ1-5
V: TRBV25-1
size: medium-sized
CDR3: ATGDNQPQH

J: TRBJ1-5
V: TRBV30
size: NA
CDR3: AWSVQRQGGVSNQPQH

J: TRBJ1-1
V: TRBV10-2
size: NA
CDR3: ASTATTGGFTEAF

J: TRBJ2-3
V: TRBV2
size: NA
CDR3: ASTGGTSVY

J: TRBJ2-5
V: TRBV2
size: NA
CDR3: ASINGRSGRPTETQY

J: TRBJ2-7
V: TRBV10-2
size: NA
CDR3: ASTWRDWYEQY

J: TRBJ1-4
V: TRBV6-5
size: NA
CDR3: ASRGGGEEKLF

J: TRBJ1-3
V: TRBV30
size: NA
CDR3: AWSLTASGNTIY

J: TRBJ1-1
V: TRBV6-5
size: few
CDR3: ASRGTVNTEAF

J: TRBJ2-7
V: TRBV7-9
size: NA
CDR3: ASSLGSGGTVTYEQY

J: TRBJ2-7
V: TRBV4-1
size: NA
CDR3: ASSQEMGLRDGYEQY

J: TRBJ1-2
V: TRBV5-6
size: NA
CDR3: ASSSWWQGSGYT

J: TRBJ2-7
V: TRBV4-1
size: NA
CDR3: ASSQGPLAGGSYEQY

J: TRBJ2-1
V: TRBV4-2
size: NA
CDR3: ASSQDGLAGGVDEQF

J: TRBJ2-3
V: TRBV5-1
size: NA
CDR3: ASSYGGPTDTQY

J: TRBJ1-2
V: TRBV29-1
size: NA
CDR3: SVETGIYGYT

J: TRBJ2-7
V: TRBV5-4
size: NA
CDR3: ASSIQGALEQY

J: TRBJ2-7
V: TRBV4-1
size: NA
CDR3: ASSQGLAETYEQY

J: TRBJ2-1
V: TRBV5-8
size: NA
CDR3: ASSFPEGYNEQF

J: TRBJ2-5
V: TRBV19
size: once
CDR3: ASSILAGGLETQY